This TCR beta chain was retrieved from a study of blood T cell repertoires in COVID-19. CDR1 and CDR2 (germline): MDHEN, SYDVKM. Trimming cost V 6 bases and J 0 bases, with 20 bases left between them. The CDR3 has 17 residues. TCRdb's copy holds only in-frame clones and misses some; the assay was immunoSEQ multiplex PCR. The sample lists some 300,000 clones, nearly 90% occurring once. The chain joins TRBV28 to TRBJ1-1; no definite D call. The TCR was taken from a woman in her thirties or forties with COVID-19, enrolled during active disease. Input material: peripheral blood. This chain's CDR3 is CASSRGGYFLVNTEAFF. In DNA form, the CDR3 reads TGTGCCAGCAGCCGCGGCGGCTATTTTTTGGTGAACACTGAAGCTTTCTTT. The whole variable domain, remainder taken from reference TRBV28 and TRBJ1-1, is DVKVTQSSRYLVKRTGEKVFLECVQDMDHENMFWYRQDPGLGLRLIYFSYDVKMKEKGDIPEGYSVSREKKERFSLILESASTNQTSMYLCASSRGGYFLVNTEAFFGQGTRLTVV.